Shown below are 16 T cell receptor beta chains from a single sample sequenced in a study of Graves' ophthalmopathy and Graves' hyperthyroidism. The authors amplified TCR beta CDR3 regions, and they did so from RNA transcripts for repertoire sequencing. The library came from an HTBI-primed first-round RT-PCR and a second-round multiplex PCR. TCRdb re-analysed the multiplex PCR reads in MiXCR, keeping a single row per CDR3 protein. This sample carries around 1.1 million distinct CDR3 sequences, about 40% of them seen once, and the ten largest clones take 8.5% to 14%. Sequenced material: peripheral blood or thyroid tissue (not recorded which). These receptors all stem from an adult man with Graves' hyperthyroidism.

Notes on this clonotype: An end of the junction does not agree with germline; a read error may underlie this. J is TRBJ2-2 and V is TRBV5-8; 10 nucleotides match TRBD1. CDR1 is SGHTS, CDR2 YDEGEE, per germline. CDR3 length: 11 residues. The CDR3: CASMEGQGRFF. As DNA, the CDR3 is TGCGCCAGCATGGAGGGACAGGGGAGGTTTTTT.

This clonotype showed up many times. The chain has TRBV19 and TRBJ1-2, with TRBD1 identical over 10 bases. This CDR3 is built from 15 residues. The germline V gene has CDR1 LNHDA and CDR2 SQIVND (reference sequence). V was pared by 4 bases and J by 6 bases, with 8 bases of the junction left unmatched. Here the CDR3 reads CASSTRDRGYDGYTF. The CDR3 nucleotides are TGTGCCAGTAGTACTCGGGACAGGGGCTACGATGGCTACACCTTC.

This clonotype was counted at least ten times. CDR3 bases: TGTGCCAGCAGTGACTCGTCGGAACTCGGGGAGCTGTTTTTT. Its translation is CASSDSSELGELFF. The chain carries TRBV6-4 and TRBJ2-2; D uncertain. The CDR3 extends over 14 amino acids. Germline V gene sequence: CDR1 MRHNA, CDR2 SNTAGT. Trimming took 0 bases from V and 7 from J, leaving 9 bases between them.

The rearrangement joins TRBV7-9 to TRBJ2-7; D is possibly TRBD1 or TRBD2 (7 bases each). Germline V lookup: CDR1 SEHNR, CDR2 FQNEAQ (reference sequence). V lost 6 bases, J lost 3 bases, and 15 bases lay in between. CDR3 length: 14 residues. For the CDR3, the DNA is TGTGCCAGCAGTTACGCCAGGGGGGGCTACGAGCAGTACTTC. This gives the protein CASSYARGGYEQYF.

The J gene is TRBJ2-7, the V gene TRBV18; 7 bases fit TRBD1. The trim removed 3 bases at V and 3 bases at J, leaving 11 bases unmatched. This CDR3 comprises 16 residues. Germline assignment: CDR1 KGHSH and CDR2 LQKENI. The CDR3 region is CASSPSWDRGDYEQYF. CDR3 coding DNA: TGTGCCAGCTCACCCTCCTGGGACAGAGGAGACTACGAGCAGTACTTC.

A single count supports this clonotype. The chain uses TRBV20-1 and TRBJ1-6; 8 bases are shared with TRBD1. This CDR3 contains 19 residues. V shed 5 bases, J shed 1 base, and the junction held 16 bases outside the gene matches. The germline CDR1 and CDR2 sequences are DFQATT and SNEGSKA (reference sequence). CDR3 loop: CSASSPDRGRVSYNSPLHF. CDR3 DNA sequence: TGCAGTGCTTCTTCCCCTGACAGGGGTAGGGTGTCCTATAATTCACCCCTCCACTTT.

Comment on this clonotype: This may stem from a read error, because a much larger clone lies one nucleotide away. This chain joins TRBV7-9 and TRBJ2-5, with TRBD1 identical over 8 bases. V trimming: 6 bases; J trimming: 5 bases; junction bases outside the gene matches: 8. The CDR3 is 14 amino acids. Per germline, CDR1 SEHNR and CDR2 FQNEAQ (reference sequence). DNA of the CDR3: TGTGCCAGCAGACCCGGGACAGGATGGGAGACCCAGTACTTC. This sequence encodes CASRPGTGWETQYF.

This clonotype has only a few counts. The chain joins TRBV5-1 to TRBJ1-1; no clear D gene. The CDR3 loop spans 14 amino acids. Germline values: CDR1 SGHRS, CDR2 YFSETQ. The V and J ends lost 0 bases and 5 bases respectively, with 11 bases between them. Written as DNA, the CDR3 is TGCGCCAGCAGCTTGGGGGCATCCCGGACTGAAGCTTTCTTT. This sequence encodes CASSLGASRTEAFF.

This clonotype was counted a few times. The chain couples TRBV19 to TRBJ2-2, with TRBD1 matching over 9 bases. The ends lost 5 bases at V and 6 bases at J; junction bases unmatched: 7. Per the germline V gene, CDR1 is LNHDA and CDR2 is SQIVND (reference sequence). This CDR3 comprises 15 residues. CDR3 amino acids: CASSGDRDRAGELFF. Written as DNA, the CDR3 is TGTGCCAGTAGTGGGGACAGGGATCGCGCCGGGGAGCTGTTTTTT.

This clonotype has a count of ten or more. The chain is built from TRBV27 and TRBJ1-2, with 10 nucleotides matching TRBD1. CDR3 size: 15 residues. The V gene end was trimmed by 5 bases and the J gene end by 2 bases; junction bases not matched to a gene: 5. In germline, CDR1 is MNHEY, CDR2 SMNVEV (reference sequence). CDR3 nucleotide sequence: TGTGCCAGCAGTACACGGACAGGGGGGAACTATGGCTACACCTTC. This translates into CASSTRTGGNYGYTF.

In this sample, this clonotype turned up once. It is likely a read error, because the conserved phenylalanine at the end of the CDR3 is missing. The chain links TRBV10-2 to TRBJ2-7; 7 bases line up with TRBD2. Germline lookup yields CDR1 WSHSY and CDR2 SAAADI. This CDR3 has 16 residues. The DNA of the CDR3 is TGTGCCAGCAGTCAAGCCATCCGGGGGGAAACCTACGAGCAGTACCTC. It yields the protein CASSQAIRGETYEQYL.

The CDR3 loop reads CASSNRDGYEQYF. In nucleotides, the CDR3 is TGTGCCAGCAGCAACCGGGACGGATACGAGCAGTACTTC. The gene calls are TRBV7-9 and TRBJ2-7; D may correspond to TRBD1 or TRBD2 (5 bases each). Trimming removed 5 bases at V and 4 bases at J, with 12 bases between. Germline loops: CDR1 SEHNR, CDR2 FQNEAQ (reference sequence). The CDR3 extends over 13 amino acids.

This sequence joins TRBV10-3 and TRBJ2-7, with TRBD1 matching 7 bases. V was clipped by 10 bases and J by 3 bases; unmatched bases: 15. CDR3 size: 15 residues. Germline-derived CDR1 and CDR2 are ENHRY and SYGVKD. The CDR3 loop reads CATGRTGEIIYEQYF. Here the CDR3 DNA reads TGTGCCACGGGTAGGACAGGCGAAATAATCTACGAGCAGTACTTC.

The chain links TRBV27 to TRBJ1-6; no firm D call. Trimming left V 6 bases short and J 7 bases short, with 10 bases between. The CDR3 is 13 residues long. The V gene's germline CDR1 is MNHEY and CDR2 SMNVEV (reference sequence). CDR3 coding DNA: TGTGCCAGCAGAACAGTGGGGAATTCACCCCTCCACTTT. This sequence encodes CASRTVGNSPLHF.

This clonotype was counted at least ten times. V gene TRBV20-1 combines with J gene TRBJ1-1, with 7 bases lining up with TRBD1. Looked up from germline, CDR1 is DFQATT and CDR2 is SNEGSKA (reference sequence). The CDR3 consists of 13 residues. V was pared by 6 bases and J by 1 base, with 5 bases of the junction left unmatched. The CDR3 region is CSAATGSNTEAFF. The DNA of the CDR3 is TGCAGTGCCGCGACAGGGTCGAACACTGAAGCTTTCTTT.

This CDR3 is CASSPGWTTNTEAFF. CDR3 DNA: TGCGCCAGCAGCCCCGGATGGACAACGAACACTGAAGCTTTCTTT. This rearrangement joins TRBV5-1 to TRBJ1-1; weak D call: TRBD1 (5 bases). Germline CDR1 reads SGHRS; CDR2 reads YFSETQ. The CDR3 sequence is 15 residues long. Deletions cut 4 bases from V and 1 base from J, with 14 bases between. Full variable domain (remainder filled in from reference TRBV5-1 and TRBJ1-1): KAGVTQTPRYLIKTRGQQVTLSCSPISGHRSVSWYQQTPGQGLQFLFEYFSETQRNKGNFPGRFSGRQFSNSRSEMNVSTLELGDSALYLCASSPGWTTNTEAFFGQGTRLTVV.